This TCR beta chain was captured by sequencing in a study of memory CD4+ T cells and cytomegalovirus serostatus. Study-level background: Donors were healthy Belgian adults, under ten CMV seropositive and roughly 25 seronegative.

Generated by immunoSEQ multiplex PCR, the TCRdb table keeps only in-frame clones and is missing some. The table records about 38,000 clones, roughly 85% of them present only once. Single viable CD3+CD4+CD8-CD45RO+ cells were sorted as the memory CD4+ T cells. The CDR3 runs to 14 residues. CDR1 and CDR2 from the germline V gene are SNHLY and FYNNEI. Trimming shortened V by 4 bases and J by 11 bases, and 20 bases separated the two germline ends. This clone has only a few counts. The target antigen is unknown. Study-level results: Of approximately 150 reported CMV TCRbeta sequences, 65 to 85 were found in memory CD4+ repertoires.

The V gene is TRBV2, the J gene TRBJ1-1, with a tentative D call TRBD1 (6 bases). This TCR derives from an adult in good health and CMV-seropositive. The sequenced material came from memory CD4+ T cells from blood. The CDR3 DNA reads TGTGCCAGCAGTGCTCGACAGGTGGGAGGATGGGCTTTCTTT. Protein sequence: CASSARQVGGWAFF.